This T cell receptor (beta chain) was sequenced for a study of blood T cell repertoires in COVID-19. Overall study context: Samples taken during acute and convalescent COVID-19 were collected in the United States, Italy and Spain.

In the original analysis: Reference gene primer amplification gave nucleated cell count estimates. TCRdb's table, derived via immunoSEQ multiplex PCR, lists solely in-frame clones and lacks some. That table is the source of V, J and clone size, and D and trimming were worked out from the DNA. The data hold roughly 280,000 clones, with approximately 86% observed a single time. V gave up 1 base and J gave up 0 bases; unmatched junction bases: 2. CDR1 and CDR2 (germline): SGHAT, FQNNGV. CDR3 length: 15 amino acids. The receptor was isolated from a man aged 35-49 years with active or convalescent COVID-19. Sequenced material: peripheral blood. The chain combines TRBV11-2 with TRBJ1-2; 7 positions match TRBD1. CDR3 loop: CASSLGQGPNYGYTF. CDR3 sequence (DNA): TGTGCCAGCAGCTTAGGACAGGGACCTAACTATGGCTACACCTTC. Filled out from reference TRBV11-2 and TRBJ1-2, the complete variable domain reads EAGVAQSPRYKIIEKRQSVAFWCNPISGHATLYWYQQILGQGPKLLIQFQNNGVVDDSQLPKDRFSAERLKGVDSTLKIQPAKLEDSAVYLCASSLGQGPNYGYTFGSGTRLTVV.